The 18 T cell receptor beta chains presented below share a single source sample, sequenced in a study of post-analysis software for immune sequencing data. Study-wide points: Patients carried five TRBV segments more frequently than controls did, and TRBV5-6, TRBV5-1 and TRBV20-1 were among them.

Unique molecular identifiers featured in each of the TCR beta cDNA libraries. TCRdb ran MiXCR on the PCR reads and lists one entry per CDR3 protein. The table includes approximately 570,000 distinct CDR3 sequences, roughly 47% detected once. Antigen specificity for these receptors is unknown. Material for sequencing was blood. These receptors were taken from a girl between 10 and 17 years old with multiple sclerosis.

V usage is TRBV5-1 and J usage is TRBJ2-3; 9 bases match TRBD2. Germline V gene sequence: CDR1 SGHRS, CDR2 YFSETQ. With V trimmed by 3 bases and J by 4 bases, 3 bases remained unmatched. The CDR3 extends over 14 amino acids. CDR3 nucleotide sequence: TGCGCCAGCAGCTCAGCGGGGGGCCCAGATACGCAGTATTTT. Encoded protein: CASSSAGGPDTQYF.

This clonotype was counted between two and nine times. The gene calls are TRBV12-3 or TRBV12-4 and TRBJ1-4, with D unclear. V lost 5 bases, J lost 8 bases, and 18 bases lay in between. The CDR3 is made up of 15 amino acids. The CDR3 sequence: CASSPSWESGEKLFF. Here the CDR3 DNA reads TGTGCCAGCAGTCCCTCGTGGGAGAGTGGGGAAAAACTGTTTTTT.

The chain uses TRBV12-3 or TRBV12-4 and TRBJ2-3, with D tentatively TRBD2 (6 bases). Trimming shortened V by 3 bases and J by 5 bases, and 15 bases separated the two germline ends. CDR3 size: 15 residues. The CDR3 coding sequence is TGTGCCAGCAGTTTCTCATGGGAGGAGGTAGATACGCAGTATTTT. It translates to CASSFSWEEVDTQYF.

V and J are TRBV4-2 and TRBJ2-1; 11 bases match TRBD2. Unmatched junction bases numbered 0, after V lost 1 base and J lost 4 bases. CDR3 length: 15 residues. Looked up from germline, CDR1 is LGHNA and CDR2 is YNFKEQ. CDR3 bases: TGTGCCAGCAGCCAAGCTAGCGGGAGGTACAATGAGCAGTTCTTC. The encoded protein is CASSQASGRYNEQFF.

This clonotype came up a few times. V is TRBV18 and J is TRBJ2-5, with D unresolved. The DNA end is a closer match to TRBJ2-7, so the J assignment may be wrong. The CDR3 is 14 residues long. CDR1 is KGHSH and CDR2 is LQKENI in the germline V gene. CDR3 sequence: CASSPPAQRYEQYF. CDR3 nucleotide sequence: TGTGCCAGCTCACCACCGGCACAGCGCTACGAGCAGTACTTC.

The chain carries TRBV5-1 and TRBJ1-4; 7 bases align to TRBD1. From germline, CDR1 is SGHRS and CDR2 YFSETQ. The length of the CDR3 is 14 residues. Trimming cost V 1 base and J 5 bases; bases outside gene matches: 2. The CDR3, as DNA: TGCGCCAGCAGCTTGCAGGACAGGAATGAAAAACTGTTTTTT. Translated: CASSLQDRNEKLFF.

The chain recombines TRBV20-1 with TRBJ2-1; 9 positions match TRBD2. Germline loops: CDR1 DFQATT, CDR2 SNEGSKA (reference sequence). This CDR3 has 15 residues. V lost 6 bases, J lost 9 bases, and 15 bases stayed unmatched. In DNA form, the CDR3 reads TGCAGTGCGTCCACCGGGACTAGCATACGGGGTGAGCAGTTCTTC. Its translation: CSASTGTSIRGEQFF.

The chain uses TRBV10-3 and TRBJ2-7; a possible D gene is TRBD1 (5 bases). The CDR3 is made up of 16 amino acids. Germline CDR1 and CDR2: ENHRY and SYGVKD. The V end lost 6 bases, the J end lost 0 bases, and 18 bases lay between the germline ends. The CDR3 here is CAISVTMDTASYEQYF. The DNA for the CDR3 is TGTGCCATCAGCGTGACAATGGACACGGCCTCCTACGAGCAGTACTTC.

V is TRBV5-1 and J is TRBJ2-7; 7 bases map to TRBD1. This CDR3 region has 16 residues. V gave up 3 bases and J gave up 2 bases; unmatched junction bases: 11. Germline CDR1 SGHRS, CDR2 YFSETQ. The CDR3, as DNA: TGCGCCAGCAGCTACACAGGGGACGGACTGGCCTACGAGCAGTACTTC. Protein: CASSYTGDGLAYEQYF.

V usage is TRBV6-6 and J usage is TRBJ1-5; D is uncertain. Trimming cost V 0 bases and J 7 bases, with 10 bases left between them. Germline loops: CDR1 MNHNY, CDR2 SVGAGI (reference sequence). This CDR3 spans 14 amino acids. The CDR3 bases are TGTGCCAGCAGTTACTCGGAGGGAGGCCAGCCCCAGCATTTT. This sequence encodes CASSYSEGGQPQHF.

The chain couples TRBV20-1 to TRBJ2-2; D is uncertain. The ends were cut back, 2 bases at V and 6 bases at J, with 13 bases in the middle. Germline CDR1 and CDR2: DFQATT and SNEGSKA (reference sequence). CDR3 length: 14 amino acids. The CDR3 DNA sequence: TGCAGTGCTAGATCCCCCCGCTTGTCCGGGGAGCTGTTTTTT. Translation: CSARSPRLSGELFF.

The chain employs TRBV25-1 and TRBJ2-1; the match to TRBD1 covers 10 bases. V lost 6 bases and J lost 8; bases outside the gene matches: 10. The CDR3 sequence is 15 residues long. CDR1 is MGHDK and CDR2 is SYGVNS in the germline V gene. CDR3 sequence (DNA): TGTGCCAGCAGAAGTCGCCGGGACAGGGGCGATGAGCAGTTCTTC. Translated: CASRSRRDRGDEQFF.

This clonotype was detected a few times. The chain recombines TRBV27 with TRBJ2-1, with TRBD2 matching 10 bases. From germline, CDR1 is MNHEY and CDR2 SMNVEV (reference sequence). V shed 5 bases and J 0 bases; nucleotides not matched to a gene: 13. CDR3 size: 19 residues. In nucleotides, the CDR3 is TGTGCCAGCAGTCCGCGGACTAGCGGTCTTTCGAGCTCCTACAATGAGCAGTTCTTC. Protein: CASSPRTSGLSSSYNEQFF.

This chain uses TRBV20-1 with TRBJ2-1; 13 bases agree with TRBD2. This CDR3 is 14 amino acids long. Germline CDR1 and CDR2: DFQATT and SNEGSKA (reference sequence). V was clipped by 6 bases and J by 7 bases; unmatched bases: 6. The CDR3 nucleotides are TGCAGTGCGAGGACTAGCGGGAGAATGAATGAGCAGTTCTTC. Protein product: CSARTSGRMNEQFF.

The chain couples TRBV12-3 or TRBV12-4 to TRBJ1-1; TRBD1 agrees at 7 bases. V dropped 6 bases and J dropped 7; count of bases not matched to a gene: 11. The CDR3 runs to 14 residues. CDR3 coding DNA: TGTGCCAGCAGCTACTATAGGGGGCTGGGTGAAGCTTTCTTT. It is translated as CASSYYRGLGEAFF.

Here the CDR3 DNA reads TGTGCCAGCAGTTACCTAAGACTAGCGGGAACAGATACGCAGTATTTT. Encoded protein: CASSYLRLAGTDTQYF. The V gene is TRBV6-2 or TRBV6-3, the J gene TRBJ2-3, with TRBD2 identical over 11 bases. The V gene's germline CDR1 is MNHEY and CDR2 SVGEGT. The CDR3 consists of 16 residues. V lost 2 bases to trimming and J lost 3 bases; unmatched junction nucleotides: 4.

This clonotype has more than one count but fewer than ten. The junction shows a germline mismatch at one end, possibly a read error. The chain links TRBV7-9 to TRBJ1-6, with TRBD1 matching 9 bases. CDR3 length: 16 amino acids. In germline, CDR1 is SEHNR, CDR2 FQNEAQ (reference sequence). CDR3 DNA: TGTGCCAGCAGCCTTGACAGGGGGTATTATAATTCACCCCTCCAGTTT. Translating it yields CASSLDRGYYNSPLQF.

The genes are TRBV20-1 and TRBJ2-5, with 10 bases aligning to TRBD2. The V gene end was trimmed by 6 bases and the J gene end by 2 bases; junction bases not matched to a gene: 9. Germline CDR1 reads DFQATT; CDR2 reads SNEGSKA (reference sequence). The CDR3 extends over 15 amino acids. The CDR3 is CSARLASGGQETQYF. The CDR3 DNA is TGCAGTGCCCGACTGGCTAGCGGGGGTCAAGAGACCCAGTACTTC.